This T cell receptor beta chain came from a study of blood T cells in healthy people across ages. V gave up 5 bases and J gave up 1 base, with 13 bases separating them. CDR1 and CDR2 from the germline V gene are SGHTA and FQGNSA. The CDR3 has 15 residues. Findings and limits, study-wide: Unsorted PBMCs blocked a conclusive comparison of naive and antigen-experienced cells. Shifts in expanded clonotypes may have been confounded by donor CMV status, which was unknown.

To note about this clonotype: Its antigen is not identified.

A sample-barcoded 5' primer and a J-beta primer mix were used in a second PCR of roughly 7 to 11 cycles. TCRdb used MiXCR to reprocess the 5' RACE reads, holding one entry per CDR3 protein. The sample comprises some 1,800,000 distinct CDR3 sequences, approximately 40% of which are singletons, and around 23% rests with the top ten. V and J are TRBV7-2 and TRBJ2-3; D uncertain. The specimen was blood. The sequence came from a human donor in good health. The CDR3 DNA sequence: TGTGCCAGCAGCGTACGTAATTCTGGCACAGATACGCAGTATTTT. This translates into CASSVRNSGTDTQYF.